A selection of T cell receptor beta chains follows, all from one sample in a study of cytomegalovirus exposure and HLA in healthy donors. Assay: immunoSEQ multiplex PCR; the TCRdb copy retains only in-frame clones and omits some. The sample consists of approximately 170,000 clones, about 77% of them appearing once. The sample consisted of PBMCs. Every receptor here comes from a woman aged 35 to 49 in good health and CMV-seropositive. Each CDR3 is given without its conserved first and last residue.

j_gene | v_gene | CDR3aa
TRBJ2-1 | TRBV7-9 | SSSLGPGLFNEQF
TRBJ2-7 | TRBV7-2 | ASSQGWDLEQY
TRBJ1-5 | TRBV6-6 | ARRWALNQPQH
TRBJ2-5 | TRBV4-1 | ASSQEPAGGPLVETQY
TRBJ1-1 | TRBV6-5 | ASSLLEVTEAF
TRBJ2-3 | TRBV5-4 | ASSPRQGSDTQY
TRBJ1-1 | TRBV30 | AWSVGQAGRTEAF
TRBJ2-1 | TRBV10-2 | ASSETSGSGHYYNEQF
TRBJ1-2 | TRBV2 | ASSEVQGHNYGYT
TRBJ1-2 | TRBV7-9 | ASSFASGGDYGYT
TRBJ1-1 | TRBV11-3 | ASSPRTGVVAEAF
TRBJ1-1 | TRBV4-2 | ASSQGTTAHMNTEAF
TRBJ1-5 | TRBV6-5 | ASSPAQGAQPQH
TRBJ2-7 | TRBV6-6 | ASSYSGTAPVEQY
TRBJ2-1 | TRBV7-9 | ASTPGLAITLDEQF
TRBJ2-1 | TRBV5-1 | ASSFPSGNYNEQF
TRBJ2-5 | TRBV13 | ASRLPGQGGETQY
TRBJ2-7 | TRBV2 | ASSYDRGHYEQY
TRBJ2-2 | TRBV19 | ASMRVGELF
TRBJ2-1 | TRBV4-1 | ASSQPDSLNEQF